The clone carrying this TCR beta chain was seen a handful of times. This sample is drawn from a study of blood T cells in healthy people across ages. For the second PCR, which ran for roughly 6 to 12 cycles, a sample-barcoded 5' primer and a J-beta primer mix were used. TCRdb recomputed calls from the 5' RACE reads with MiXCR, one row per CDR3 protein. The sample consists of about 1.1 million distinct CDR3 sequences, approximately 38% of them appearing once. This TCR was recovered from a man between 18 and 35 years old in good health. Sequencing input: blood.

CDR3 DNA sequence: TGTGCCAGCAGCCCCAGACTAGCGAGGGGCCTACAAGAGACCCAGTACTTC. Translating gives CASSPRLARGLQETQYF. V and J are TRBV7-8 and TRBJ2-5; 8 bases agree with TRBD2. This CDR3 spans 17 amino acids. After removal of 5 bases from V and 2 bases from J, the junction contained 13 bases not matched to a gene. The V gene's germline CDR1 is SGHVS and CDR2 FQNEAQ.